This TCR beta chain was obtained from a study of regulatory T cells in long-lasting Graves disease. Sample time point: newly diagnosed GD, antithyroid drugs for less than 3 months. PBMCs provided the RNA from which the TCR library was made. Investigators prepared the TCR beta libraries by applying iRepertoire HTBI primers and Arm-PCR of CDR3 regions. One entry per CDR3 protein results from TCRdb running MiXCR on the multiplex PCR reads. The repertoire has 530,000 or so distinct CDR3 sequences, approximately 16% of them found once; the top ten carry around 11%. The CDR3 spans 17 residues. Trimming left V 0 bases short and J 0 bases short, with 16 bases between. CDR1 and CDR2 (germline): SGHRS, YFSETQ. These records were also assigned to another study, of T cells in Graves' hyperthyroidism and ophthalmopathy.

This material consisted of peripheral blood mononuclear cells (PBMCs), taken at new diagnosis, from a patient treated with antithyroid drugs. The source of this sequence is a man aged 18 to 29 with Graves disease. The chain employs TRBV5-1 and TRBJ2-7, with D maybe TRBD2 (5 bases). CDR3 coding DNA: TGCGCCAGCAGCTTGGGGGCAAGCGGTGAGAGCTCCTACGAGCAGTACTTC. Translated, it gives CASSLGASGESSYEQYF.